Detailed here is one T cell receptor beta chain. Its antigen is undetermined. The data originate from a study of cytomegalovirus exposure and HLA in healthy donors. The CDR3 sequence is 16 residues long. Germline V CDR1 and CDR2: ENHRY, SYGVKD. The V segment lost 2 bases and the J segment 6 bases; nucleotides outside the gene matches: 8. Findings of the study overall: Upon later analysis, TCR association rates were observed to vary by HLA locus, being highest for DRB1 and lowest for HLA-C. In a later analysis, TCR beta V- and J-gene trimming showed a link to a missense DCLRE1C variant.

The PCR was carried out with 60 Vbeta primers and 13 Jbeta primers. The repertoire was sequenced with immunoSEQ multiplex PCR; TCRdb's copy has only in-frame clones and lacks some. Of 150,000 to 200,000 clones in the sample, 81% are singletons; the top ten hold over 4.5%. This sequence originates from a woman aged 18-30 years in good health and CMV-seropositive. The sequenced sample consisted of PBMCs. The rearrangement links TRBV10-3 to TRBJ2-1, with 9 bases matching TRBD2. CDR3 bases: TGTGCCATCAGTGAGCTGGTTGAAGCGGGGGGCAATGAGCAGTTCTTC. The encoded protein is CAISELVEAGGNEQFF.